This entry features one TCR beta chain sequence. Its cognate antigen is unknown. The data derive from a study of cytomegalovirus exposure and HLA in healthy donors. Background on the study: The roughly 120 validation repertoires, a later analysis reported, used the same platform as the 666 first-cohort repertoires.

Study-wide results and limits: The classifier, whose performance was assessed in both the original and validation cohorts, reportedly diagnosed cytomegalovirus status with high specificity and sensitivity. The study put some 160 TCR beta chains on its list as cytomegalovirus-associated.

Sequencing used immunoSEQ multiplex PCR; TCRdb keeps in-frame clones, though not all of them. The sample records approximately 120,000 clones, around 95% being singletons. The germline V gene has CDR1 SGHRS and CDR2 YFSETQ. Between the trimmed V and J ends, which lost 4 bases and 2 bases, there was a span of 4 bases. The CDR3 has 11 amino acids. The chain carries TRBV5-1 and TRBJ2-7; no firm D call. The sample comprised PBMCs. This TCR derives from a man between 18 and 35 years old in good health and CMV-seronegative. The CDR3 loop is CASSEAYEQYF. The CDR3 DNA is TGCGCCAGCAGCGAGGCCTACGAGCAGTACTTC.